This T cell receptor (beta chain) was captured in a study of circulating CD8 cells and anti-PD-1 response in melanoma. Study in general: Of some 13 patients, seven got anti-PD-1 first and six had prior therapy.

Regarding the study as a whole: Diversity ranked highest in DNEG and lowest in TIGIT subsets. Expanded sorted subsets were checked for tumor reactivity using peptides.

This clonotype is large within its sample. Its specificity is not known. V was pared by 4 bases and J by 0 bases, with 6 bases of the junction left unmatched. CDR1 is SGDLS, CDR2 YYNGEE, per germline. The CDR3 contains 17 residues. Each library started from about 14 ng of total RNA using the QIAseq Immune Repertoire TCR panel. From the reads, TCRdb called clonotypes with MiXCR, one entry per CDR3 protein. The table shows around 450 distinct CDR3 sequences, with about 14% occurring only once. Live CD3+CD8+TCRalphabeta+ cells were sorted into four subsets by PD-1 and/or TIGIT. The material was CD8+ T cells from PBMCs, obtained at baseline or after one month of anti-PD-1 therapy (not recorded which). J is TRBJ2-1 and V is TRBV9; 11 bases are a match to TRBD2. This clonotype was sampled from a human donor with melanoma. The CDR3 nucleotides are TGTGCCAGCAGCAGAACCGGGACTAGCGGCTCCTACAATGAGCAGTTCTTC. It codes for CASSRTGTSGSYNEQFF.